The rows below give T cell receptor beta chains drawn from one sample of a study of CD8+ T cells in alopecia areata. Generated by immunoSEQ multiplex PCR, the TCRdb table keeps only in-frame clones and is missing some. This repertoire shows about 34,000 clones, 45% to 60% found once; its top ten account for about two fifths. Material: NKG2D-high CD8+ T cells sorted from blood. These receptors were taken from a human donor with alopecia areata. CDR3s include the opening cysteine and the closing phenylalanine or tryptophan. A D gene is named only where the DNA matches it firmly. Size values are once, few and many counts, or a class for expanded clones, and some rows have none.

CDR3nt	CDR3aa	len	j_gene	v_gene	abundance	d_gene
TGTGCCAGCACGGCGGGAAGCTCCTACAATGAGCAGTTCTTC	CASTAGSSYNEQFF	14	TRBJ2-1	TRBV9	NA	NA
TGCGCCAGCAGCCAGGCTGTGAAAAAGGTTTTGGGAAACACCATATATTTT	CASSQAVKKVLGNTIYF	17	TRBJ1-3	TRBV4-3	NA	NA
TGTGCCAGCAGCGTCGGCGGGGGGCCTTACAATGAGCAGTTCTTC	CASSVGGGPYNEQFF	15	TRBJ2-1	TRBV9	NA	TRBD2
TGTGCCAGCAGATCTACGAGGACGACTGAAGCTTTCTTT	CASRSTRTTEAFF	13	TRBJ1-1	TRBV7-2	NA	NA
TGTGCCAGTAGTATAGGCGCTTCCGATGAGCAGTTCTTC	CASSIGASDEQFF	13	TRBJ2-1	TRBV19	NA	NA
TGTGCCAGCAGCCCGGGGCGGGTCGGGACAGGGGAGAATGAGCAGTTCTTC	CASSPGRVGTGENEQFF	17	TRBJ2-1	TRBV7-6	many	TRBD1
TGTGCCAGCAGCCCCACCCGGGGTGAGCAGTTCTTC	CASSPTRGEQFF	12	TRBJ2-1	TRBV14	NA	NA
TGCGCCAGCAGCATGCGACCGGGACAGAATAATTCACCCCTCCACTTT	CASSMRPGQNNSPLHF	16	TRBJ1-6	TRBV4-1	NA	TRBD1
TGTGCCAGCAGCTCCGGGCAGCGAGCCTACGAGCAGTACTTC	CASSSGQRAYEQYF	14	TRBJ2-7	TRBV27	NA	NA
TGCGCCAGCAGCCAACTGCGGGACACTTCCTACGAGCAGTACTTC	CASSQLRDTSYEQYF	15	TRBJ2-7	TRBV4-3	few	NA
TGTGCCAGCTCAGCGGAAGGCGGGGAGCTGTTTTTT	CASSAEGGELFF	12	TRBJ2-2	TRBV18	few	NA
TGTGCCAGCAATGACAGGGCGCAAAGGATGAACACTGAAGCTTTCTTT	CASNDRAQRMNTEAFF	16	TRBJ1-1	TRBV6-1	NA	TRBD1
TGTGCCAGCAGTCCCTTGGGGACAGCCTTCTATGGCTACACCTTC	CASSPLGTAFYGYTF	15	TRBJ1-2	TRBV27	NA	TRBD1
TGTGCCAGCAGTTTGGTCAGGGGGGATGAAAAACTGTTTTTT	CASSLVRGDEKLFF	14	TRBJ1-4	TRBV27	NA	TRBD1
TGTGCCAGCAGTGGGGACAGGGGATCCGATGGCTACACCTTC	CASSGDRGSDGYTF	14	TRBJ1-2	TRBV25-1	NA	TRBD1
TGCGCCAGCAGCCAAGATCTTAGTTCAACAGGCATCAAGGTTTGGGATGGCTACACCTTC	CASSQDLSSTGIKVWDGYTF	20	TRBJ1-2	TRBV4-3	NA	NA
TGCGCCAGCAGCCACGCGCAACAGCCCCAGCATTTT	CASSHAQQPQHF	12	TRBJ1-5	TRBV4-1	NA	NA
TGTGCCAGCAGCGCCGATTCTTCAGGGGTTTACGAGCAGTACTTC	CASSADSSGVYEQYF	15	TRBJ2-7	TRBV7-6	NA	NA
TGTGCCAGCAGCTTAGGATACAATGAGCAGTTCTTC	CASSLGYNEQFF	12	TRBJ2-1	TRBV7-9	few	NA
TGTGCCAGCAGTTTGGCTAGCGGAACCTTTCGAGATACGCAGTATTTT	CASSLASGTFRDTQYF	16	TRBJ2-3	TRBV28	NA	TRBD2
TGCGCCAGCAGCCTCTCTCTAGACGGCCCCTCTGGAAACACCATATATTTT	CASSLSLDGPSGNTIYF	17	TRBJ1-3	TRBV4-3	few	NA
TGCGCCAGCAGCCAAGGGGACCTCATTAATCAGCCCCAGCATTTT	CASSQGDLINQPQHF	15	TRBJ1-5	TRBV4-1	NA	NA
TGTGCCAGTAGGGCGGACAGGGGGCCAGAGTGGAACTATGGCTACACCTTC	CASRADRGPEWNYGYTF	17	TRBJ1-2	TRBV19	NA	TRBD1
TGTGCCAGCAGTGACTCCCGGGACAGGGCTGGGTGTGGGCAAGAGACCCAGTACTTC	CASSDSRDRAGCGQETQYF	19	TRBJ2-5	TRBV6-4	NA	TRBD1
TGCAGCGTTGAAGGTTCCCGGGACAGGTTCATACCCCAAGAGACCCAGTACTTC	CSVEGSRDRFIPQETQYF	18	TRBJ2-5	TRBV29-1	few	TRBD1